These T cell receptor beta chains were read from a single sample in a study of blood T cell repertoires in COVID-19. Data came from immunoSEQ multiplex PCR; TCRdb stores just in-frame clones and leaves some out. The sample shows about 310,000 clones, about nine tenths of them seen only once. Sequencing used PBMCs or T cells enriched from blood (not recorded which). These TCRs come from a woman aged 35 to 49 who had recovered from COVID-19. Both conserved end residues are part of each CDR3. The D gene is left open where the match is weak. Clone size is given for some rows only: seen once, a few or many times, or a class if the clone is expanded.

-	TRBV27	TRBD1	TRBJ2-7	CASSLGQGAYEQYF	TGTGCCAGCAGTTTAGGGCAGGGGGCCTACGAGCAGTACTTC
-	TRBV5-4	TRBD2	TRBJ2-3	CASSFLAGGTDTQYF	TGTGCCAGCAGCTTTCTAGCGGGGGGCACAGATACGCAGTATTTT
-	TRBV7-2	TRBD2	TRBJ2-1	CASSSPSGGAYNEQFF	TGTGCCAGCAGCTCCCCTAGCGGGGGGGCCTACAATGAGCAGTTCTTC
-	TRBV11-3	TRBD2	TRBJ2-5	CASSSSTSGRETQYF	TGTGCCAGCAGCTCAAGCACGAGCGGGAGGGAGACCCAGTACTTC
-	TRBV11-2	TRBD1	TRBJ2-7	CASSLRGPYEQYF	TGTGCCAGCAGCTTAAGGGGGCCCTACGAGCAGTACTTC
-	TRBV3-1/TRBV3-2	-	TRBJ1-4	CASSQGRESEKLFF	TGTGCCAGCAGCCAAGGCCGGGAGAGTGAAAAACTGTTTTTT
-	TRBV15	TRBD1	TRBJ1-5	CATSSTRGLQPQHF	TGTGCCACCAGCAGCACCAGGGGGCTTCAGCCCCAGCATTTT
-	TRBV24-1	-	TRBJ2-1	CAQTWGRVREQFF	TGTGCACAAACGTGGGGCAGGGTCAGGGAGCAGTTCTTC
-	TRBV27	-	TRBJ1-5	CASSLTGYSNQPQHF	TGTGCCAGCAGTTTAACAGGTTATAGCAATCAGCCCCAGCATTTT
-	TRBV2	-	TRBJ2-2	CAGKTGSGTGELFF	TGTGCCGGAAAAACAGGGTCTGGGACCGGGGAGCTGTTTTTT
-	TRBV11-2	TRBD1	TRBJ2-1	CASSPFPGTGYNEQFF	TGTGCCAGCAGCCCGTTTCCCGGGACAGGCTACAATGAGCAGTTCTTC
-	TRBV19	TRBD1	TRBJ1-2	CASAGQGNNYGYTF	TGTGCCAGTGCGGGACAGGGAAACAACTATGGCTACACCTTC
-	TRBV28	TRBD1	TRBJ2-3	CASSPKFRGDTQYF	TGTGCCAGCAGCCCAAAGTTCAGGGGGGATACGCAGTATTTT
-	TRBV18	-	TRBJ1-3	CASSRLGEGPVSGNTIYF	TGTGCCAGCTCACGGCTAGGGGAAGGTCCGGTCTCTGGAAACACCATATATTTT
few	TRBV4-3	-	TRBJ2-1	CASSQFHLQVRAHNEQFF	TGCGCCAGCAGCCAATTTCACCTTCAGGTGAGGGCACACAATGAGCAGTTCTTC